The entry below describes one T cell receptor (beta chain). The antigen is undetermined. At one of its ends the junction is not consistent with the germline gene, which may arise from a read error. The germline CDR1 and CDR2 sequences are SGHNT and YENEEA. The length of the CDR3 is 16 residues. RNA transcripts served as template for amplifying TCR beta CDR3 sequences. HTBI-primed first-round RT-PCR preceded second-round multiplex PCR. TCRdb independently ran MiXCR on the multiplex PCR reads; one entry per CDR3 protein. The repertoire consists of roughly 700,000 distinct CDR3 sequences, with 35% to 50% occurring once and the leading ten covering 40% to 55%. These data originate in a study of Graves' ophthalmopathy and Graves' hyperthyroidism. Overall study results and limits: The blood repertoire also included most expanded thyroid clonotypes above 0.001 frequency.

The sample was peripheral blood. V usage is TRBV11-3 and J usage is TRBJ2-5, with 8 bases that match TRBD1. The TCR originated in an adult man with Graves' ophthalmopathy. CDR3 sequence reads: CASSPVGGQGQETQYF. The CDR3 DNA reads as TGCGCCAGCAGCCCCGTTGGTGGACAGGGACAAGAGACCCAGTACTTC. Filled out from reference TRBV11-3 and TRBJ2-5, the complete variable domain reads EAGVVQSPRYKIIEKKQPVAFWCNPISGHNTLYWYLQNLGQGPELLIRYENEEAVDDSQLPKDRFSAERLKGVDSTLKIQPAELGDSAVYLCASSPVGGQGQETQYFGPGTRLLVL.